This is a list of T cell receptor beta chains from one sample in a study of T cells expressing NK-cell markers. TCRdb re-called the 5' RACE reads and gives one entry per CDR3 protein, without DNA. Recorded for this sample: 250,000 to 300,000 distinct CDR3 sequences. The sample was blood T cells: a sorted CD56 or NKG2C T cell subset, CD4+ or CD8+ T cells, or bulk PBMC T cells (not recorded which). These receptors were collected from a woman aged 18 to 75 in good health. The CDR3 runs from the conserved cysteine through the conserved F or W. Each record gives: J gene, V gene, CDR3 protein.

j_call: TRBJ1-2; v_call: TRBV11-2; cdr3_aa: CASSSRFQFDSENYGYTF
j_call: TRBJ2-3; v_call: TRBV4-2; cdr3_aa: CASSQVPERITQYF
j_call: TRBJ2-3; v_call: TRBV28; cdr3_aa: CASRGDLTDTQYF
j_call: TRBJ1-1; v_call: TRBV10-3; cdr3_aa: CATRTGMNTEAFF
j_call: TRBJ2-3; v_call: TRBV7-3; cdr3_aa: CASSLRTSGDTDTQYF
j_call: TRBJ1-2; v_call: TRBV4-3; cdr3_aa: CASSQDSGQGNYGYTF
j_call: TRBJ2-1; v_call: TRBV7-2; cdr3_aa: CASSLVWGWQFF
j_call: TRBJ2-7; v_call: TRBV6-5; cdr3_aa: CASSYSYERYYEQYF
j_call: TRBJ2-1; v_call: TRBV25-1; cdr3_aa: CASSEGSGRGYNEQFF
j_call: TRBJ2-2; v_call: TRBV3-1; cdr3_aa: CASTSGSTTGELFF
j_call: TRBJ1-1; v_call: TRBV14; cdr3_aa: CASSQLTGTSNTEAFF
j_call: TRBJ2-5; v_call: TRBV21-1; cdr3_aa: CASSKDSRHGQETQYF
j_call: TRBJ2-7; v_call: TRBV7-2; cdr3_aa: CASSLGTYYEQYF
j_call: TRBJ2-5; v_call: TRBV9; cdr3_aa: CASSVGGGRAETQYF
j_call: TRBJ1-4; v_call: TRBV7-2; cdr3_aa: CASSLGGTGGEKLFF
j_call: TRBJ1-1; v_call: TRBV12-2; cdr3_aa: CASRLVWQLGLRVNTEAFF
j_call: TRBJ2-1; v_call: TRBV12-3/TRBV12-4; cdr3_aa: CASSLTGTWDEQFF
j_call: TRBJ2-7; v_call: TRBV9; cdr3_aa: CASSVASREVNEQYF
j_call: TRBJ2-3; v_call: TRBV20-1; cdr3_aa: CSARDQGYGTDTQYF
j_call: TRBJ2-2; v_call: TRBV7-2; cdr3_aa: CASSLSGGIGELFF
j_call: TRBJ2-5; v_call: TRBV7-2; cdr3_aa: CASSNAGTIRTQYF
j_call: TRBJ2-1; v_call: TRBV11-2; cdr3_aa: CASSGLAGVYNEQFF
j_call: TRBJ2-5; v_call: TRBV7-2; cdr3_aa: CASSSGHAETQYF
j_call: TRBJ2-1; v_call: TRBV18; cdr3_aa: CASSPVGGGLSYNEQFF
j_call: TRBJ2-1; v_call: TRBV6-5; cdr3_aa: CASSYSGAVWNEQFF
j_call: TRBJ1-4; v_call: TRBV4-1; cdr3_aa: CASSQVAWTGGRAELFF
j_call: TRBJ2-3; v_call: TRBV19; cdr3_aa: CASSTSLRDTQYF
j_call: TRBJ2-5; v_call: TRBV21-1; cdr3_aa: CASSKRPFSGGTQYF
j_call: TRBJ2-1; v_call: TRBV18; cdr3_aa: CASSAGDEQFF
j_call: TRBJ2-1; v_call: TRBV6-2/TRBV6-3; cdr3_aa: CASSTGLAVGEQFF
j_call: TRBJ2-1; v_call: TRBV20-1; cdr3_aa: CSASGSGRGNNEQFF
j_call: TRBJ1-6; v_call: TRBV7-3; cdr3_aa: CASSPGQRNNSPLHF
j_call: TRBJ2-3; v_call: TRBV5-5; cdr3_aa: CASSPVGGADTQYF
j_call: TRBJ2-5; v_call: TRBV4-1; cdr3_aa: CASSQGDQETQYF
j_call: TRBJ2-5; v_call: TRBV6-2/TRBV6-3; cdr3_aa: CASSYSPGLAGGGETQYF
j_call: TRBJ2-7; v_call: TRBV5-1; cdr3_aa: CASSLDVRTYEQYF
j_call: TRBJ2-5; v_call: TRBV15; cdr3_aa: CATSKPADRGRGETQYF
j_call: TRBJ1-2; v_call: TRBV29-1; cdr3_aa: CSVGRGAYGYTF
j_call: TRBJ2-7; v_call: TRBV7-2; cdr3_aa: CASSPPRLAGGNVVYF
j_call: TRBJ2-1; v_call: TRBV12-3/TRBV12-4; cdr3_aa: CASSFRGQGGIYNEQFF